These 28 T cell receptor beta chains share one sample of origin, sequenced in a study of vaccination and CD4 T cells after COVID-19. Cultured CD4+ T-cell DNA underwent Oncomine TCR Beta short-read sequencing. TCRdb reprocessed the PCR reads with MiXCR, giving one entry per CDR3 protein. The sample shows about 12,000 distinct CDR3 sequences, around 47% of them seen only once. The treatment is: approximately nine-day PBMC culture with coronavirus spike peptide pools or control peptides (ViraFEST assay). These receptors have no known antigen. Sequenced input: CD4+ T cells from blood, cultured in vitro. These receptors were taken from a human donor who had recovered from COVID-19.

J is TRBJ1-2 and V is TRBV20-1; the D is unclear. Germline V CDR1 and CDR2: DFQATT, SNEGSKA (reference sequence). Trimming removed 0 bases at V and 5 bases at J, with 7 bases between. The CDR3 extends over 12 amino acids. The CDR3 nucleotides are TGCAGTGCTAGAGACAGGACTTATGGCTACACCTTC. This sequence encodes CSARDRTYGYTF.

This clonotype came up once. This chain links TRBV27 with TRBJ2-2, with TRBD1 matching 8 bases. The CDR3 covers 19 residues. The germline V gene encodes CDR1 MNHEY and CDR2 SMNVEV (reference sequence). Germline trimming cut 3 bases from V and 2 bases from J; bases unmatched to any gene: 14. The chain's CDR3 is CASSFTGGSLSRNTGELFF. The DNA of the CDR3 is TGTGCCAGCAGTTTCACAGGGGGTAGTTTGTCCCGAAACACCGGGGAGCTGTTTTTT.

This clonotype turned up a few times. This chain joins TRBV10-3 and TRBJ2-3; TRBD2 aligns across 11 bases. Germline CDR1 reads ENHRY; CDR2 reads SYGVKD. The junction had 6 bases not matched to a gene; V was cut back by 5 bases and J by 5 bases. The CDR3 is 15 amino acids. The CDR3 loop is CAISISGGAGDTQYF. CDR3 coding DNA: TGTGCCATCAGTATTAGCGGGGGGGCAGGAGATACGCAGTATTTT.

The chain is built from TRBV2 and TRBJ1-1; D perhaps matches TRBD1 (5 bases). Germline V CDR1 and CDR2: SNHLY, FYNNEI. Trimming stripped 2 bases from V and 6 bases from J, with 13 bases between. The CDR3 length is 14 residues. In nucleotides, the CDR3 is TGTGCCAGCAGTGAAAGGGGAGTAATTCCTGAAGCTTTCTTT. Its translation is CASSERGVIPEAFF.

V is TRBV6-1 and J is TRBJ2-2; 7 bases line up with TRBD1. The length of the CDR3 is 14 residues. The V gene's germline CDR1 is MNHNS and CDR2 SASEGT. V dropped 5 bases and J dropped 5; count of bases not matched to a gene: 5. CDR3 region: CASSRTGETGELFF. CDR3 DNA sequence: TGTGCCAGCAGTAGGACAGGAGAAACCGGGGAGCTGTTTTTT.

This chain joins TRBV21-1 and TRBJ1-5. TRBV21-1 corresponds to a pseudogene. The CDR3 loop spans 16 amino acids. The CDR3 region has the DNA TGTGCCAGCAGCCTGTTACCATGGGATAGCAATCAGCCCCAGCATTTT. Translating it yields CASSLLPWDSNQPQHF.

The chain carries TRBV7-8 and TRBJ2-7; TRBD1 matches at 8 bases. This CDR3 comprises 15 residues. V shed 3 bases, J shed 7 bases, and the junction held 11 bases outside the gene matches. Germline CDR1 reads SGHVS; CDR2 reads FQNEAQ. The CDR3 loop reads CASSFLARQGTEQYF. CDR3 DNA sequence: TGTGCCAGCAGCTTCCTCGCTAGACAGGGGACGGAGCAGTACTTC.

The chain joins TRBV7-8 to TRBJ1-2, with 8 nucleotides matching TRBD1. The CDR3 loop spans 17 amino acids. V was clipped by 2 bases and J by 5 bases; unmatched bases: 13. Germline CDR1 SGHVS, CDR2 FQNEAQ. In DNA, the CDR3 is TGTGCCAGCAGCTTATCTACGATGCGGACAGGGTTGTATGGCTACACCTTC. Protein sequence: CASSLSTMRTGLYGYTF.

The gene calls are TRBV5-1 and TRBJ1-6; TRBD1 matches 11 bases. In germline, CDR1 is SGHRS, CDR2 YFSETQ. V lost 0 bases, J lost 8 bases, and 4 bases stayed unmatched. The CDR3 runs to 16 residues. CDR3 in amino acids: CASSLARTGGDSPLHF. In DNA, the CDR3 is TGCGCCAGCAGCTTGGCAAGGACAGGGGGCGATTCACCCCTCCACTTT.

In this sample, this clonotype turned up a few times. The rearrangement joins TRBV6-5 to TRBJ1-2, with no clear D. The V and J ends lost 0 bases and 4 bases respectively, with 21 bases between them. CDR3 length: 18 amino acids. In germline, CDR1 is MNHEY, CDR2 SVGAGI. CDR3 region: CASSYSFSGSVGGYGYTF. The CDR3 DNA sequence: TGTGCCAGCAGTTACTCATTCTCGGGGTCGGTTGGAGGCTATGGCTACACCTTC.

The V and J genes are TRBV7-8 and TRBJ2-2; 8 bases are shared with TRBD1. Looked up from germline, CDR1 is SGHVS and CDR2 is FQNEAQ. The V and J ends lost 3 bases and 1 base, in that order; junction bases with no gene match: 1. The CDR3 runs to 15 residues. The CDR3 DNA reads TGTGCCAGCAGCTTGGGACAGGAGAACACCGGGGAGCTGTTTTTT. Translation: CASSLGQENTGELFF.

The CDR3 loop is CSARDPLAGGYEQYF. The CDR3 nucleotides read TGCAGTGCTAGAGATCCCCTAGCGGGAGGCTACGAGCAGTACTTC. This rearrangement joins TRBV20-1 to TRBJ2-7; TRBD2 aligns across 11 bases. Germline V gene lookup returns CDR1 DFQATT and CDR2 SNEGSKA (reference sequence). J gave up 3 bases and V 0 bases, and 4 bases lay outside the gene matches. The CDR3 is 15 amino acids.

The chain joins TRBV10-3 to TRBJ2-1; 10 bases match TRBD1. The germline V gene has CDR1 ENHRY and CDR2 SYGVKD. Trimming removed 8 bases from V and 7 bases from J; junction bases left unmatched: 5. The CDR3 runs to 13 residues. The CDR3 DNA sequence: TGTGCCATCGGTCCGGGACAGGGGAATGAGCAGTTCTTC. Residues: CAIGPGQGNEQFF.

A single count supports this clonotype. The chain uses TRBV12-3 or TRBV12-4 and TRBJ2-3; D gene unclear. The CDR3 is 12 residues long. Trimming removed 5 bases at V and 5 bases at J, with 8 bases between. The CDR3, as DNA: TGTGCCAGCAGTCTCTCGTTAGATACGCAGTATTTT. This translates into CASSLSLDTQYF.

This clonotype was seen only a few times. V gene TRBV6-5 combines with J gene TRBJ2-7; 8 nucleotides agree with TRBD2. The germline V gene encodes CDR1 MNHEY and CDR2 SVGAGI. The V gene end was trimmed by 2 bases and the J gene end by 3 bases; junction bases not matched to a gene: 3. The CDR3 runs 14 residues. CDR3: CASSYASGYYEQYF. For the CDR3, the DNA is TGTGCCAGCAGTTACGCTAGCGGGTACTACGAGCAGTACTTC.

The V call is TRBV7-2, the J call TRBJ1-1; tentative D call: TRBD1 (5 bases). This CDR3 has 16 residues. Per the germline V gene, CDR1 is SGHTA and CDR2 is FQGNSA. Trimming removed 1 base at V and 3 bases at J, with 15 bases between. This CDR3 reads CASSLGGTSWDTEAFF. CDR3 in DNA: TGTGCCAGCAGCTTAGGGGGGACGAGCTGGGACACTGAAGCTTTCTTT.

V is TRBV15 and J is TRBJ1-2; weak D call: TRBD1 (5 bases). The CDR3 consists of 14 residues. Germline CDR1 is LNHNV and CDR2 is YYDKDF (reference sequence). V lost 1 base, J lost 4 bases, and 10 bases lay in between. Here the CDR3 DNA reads TGTGCCACCAGCAGAGGCGGGGACCTCTATGGCTACACCTTC. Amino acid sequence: CATSRGGDLYGYTF.

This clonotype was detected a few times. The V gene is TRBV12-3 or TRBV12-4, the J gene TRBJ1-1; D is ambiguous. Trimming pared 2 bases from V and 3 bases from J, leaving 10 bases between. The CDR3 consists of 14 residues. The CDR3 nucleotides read TGTGCCAGCAGTTTACTTAAAATCGACACTGAAGCTTTCTTT. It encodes CASSLLKIDTEAFF.

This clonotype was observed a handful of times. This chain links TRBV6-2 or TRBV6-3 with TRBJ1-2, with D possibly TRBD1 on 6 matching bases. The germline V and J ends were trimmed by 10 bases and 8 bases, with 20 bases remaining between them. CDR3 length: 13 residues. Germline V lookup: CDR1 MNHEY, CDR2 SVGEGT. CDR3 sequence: CATRGQSRPGYTF. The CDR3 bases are TGTGCCACTCGCGGACAGTCCCGTCCGGGCTACACCTTC.

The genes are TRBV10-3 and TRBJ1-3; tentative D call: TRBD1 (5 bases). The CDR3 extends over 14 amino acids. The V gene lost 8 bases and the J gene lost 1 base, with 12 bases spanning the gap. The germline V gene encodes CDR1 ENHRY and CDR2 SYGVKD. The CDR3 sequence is CAIRGASSGNTIYF. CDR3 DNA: TGTGCCATCCGCGGGGCCAGTTCTGGAAACACCATATATTTT.

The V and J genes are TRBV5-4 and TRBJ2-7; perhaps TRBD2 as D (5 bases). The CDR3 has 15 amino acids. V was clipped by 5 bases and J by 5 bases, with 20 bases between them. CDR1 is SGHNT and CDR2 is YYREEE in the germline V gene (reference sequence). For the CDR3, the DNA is TGTGCCAGCAGTCCGGCGGGTGGGAGATCGGACGAGCAGTACTTC. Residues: CASSPAGGRSDEQYF.

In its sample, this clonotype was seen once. The CDR3 spells CATSAGWGNTEAFF. As DNA, the CDR3 is TGTGCCACCAGTGCGGGGTGGGGGAACACTGAAGCTTTCTTT. The rearrangement joins TRBV24-1 to TRBJ1-1; D is undetermined. V lost 5 bases, J lost 1 base, and 10 bases lay in between. This CDR3 is 14 amino acids long. Germline CDR1 KGHDR, CDR2 SFDVKD.

This CDR3 reads CASSYFRDRSTEAFF. CDR3 bases: TGTGCCAGCAGTTATTTCAGGGACCGGAGCACTGAAGCTTTCTTT. This sequence joins TRBV12-3 or TRBV12-4 and TRBJ1-1, with D possibly matching TRBD1 (5 bases). Between the trimmed V and J ends, which lost 4 bases and 4 bases, there was a span of 16 bases. The CDR3 is 15 amino acids.

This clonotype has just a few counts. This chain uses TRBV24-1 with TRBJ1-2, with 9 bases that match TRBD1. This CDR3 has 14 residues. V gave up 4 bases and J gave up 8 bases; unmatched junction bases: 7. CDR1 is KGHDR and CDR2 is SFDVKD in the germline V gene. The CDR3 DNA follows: TGTGCCACCAGTGACCTAGGGACAGGGAAGGGCTACACCTTC. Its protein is CATSDLGTGKGYTF.

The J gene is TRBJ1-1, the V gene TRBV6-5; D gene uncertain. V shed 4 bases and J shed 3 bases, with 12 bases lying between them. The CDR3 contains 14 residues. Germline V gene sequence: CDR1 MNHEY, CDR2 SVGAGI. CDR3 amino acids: CASSSRGSDTEAFF. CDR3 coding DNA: TGTGCCAGCAGTTCTCGAGGGAGTGACACTGAAGCTTTCTTT.

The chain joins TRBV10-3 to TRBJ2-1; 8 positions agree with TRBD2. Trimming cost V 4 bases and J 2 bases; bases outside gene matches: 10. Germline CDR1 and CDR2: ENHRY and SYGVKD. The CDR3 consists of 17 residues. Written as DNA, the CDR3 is TGTGCCATCAGTGGGGACGGGGGGGGAAGCCCCTACAATGAGCAGTTCTTC. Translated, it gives CAISGDGGGSPYNEQFF.

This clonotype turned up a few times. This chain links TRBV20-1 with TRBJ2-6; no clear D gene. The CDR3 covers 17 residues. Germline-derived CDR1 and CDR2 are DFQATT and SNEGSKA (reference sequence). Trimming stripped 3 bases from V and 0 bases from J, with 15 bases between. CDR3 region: CSASMSGQLSGANVLTF. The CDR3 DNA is TGCAGTGCTAGTATGTCGGGCCAACTCTCTGGGGCCAACGTCCTGACTTTC.

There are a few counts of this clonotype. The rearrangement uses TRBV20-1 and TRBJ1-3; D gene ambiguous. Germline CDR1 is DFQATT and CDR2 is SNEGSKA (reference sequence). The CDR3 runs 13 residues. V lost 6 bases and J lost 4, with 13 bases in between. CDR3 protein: CSAAPSGGNTIYF. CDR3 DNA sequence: TGCAGTGCAGCCCCAAGTGGAGGAAACACCATATATTTT.